This TCR beta chain was documented in a study of a mutant IDH1 vaccine in newly diagnosed glioma. Study-level background: Vaccines were first given 4-6 weeks after radiotherapy alone, or with temozolomide cycles. Patients had received radiotherapy, temozolomide, or both previously, most receiving both. At week 35 came visit V12, and visit V13 followed at week 47.

Time point in this sample: week 35, safety follow-up. All doses held 300 ug of mutant IDH1 20-mer peptide, with topical imiquimod. Donor diagnoses consisted of new WHO grade 3 or 4 IDH1-mutant, ATRX-lost astrocytomas. This CDR3 has 16 residues. Some clones are missing from TCRdb's copy, which holds only in-frame ones; the method was immunoSEQ multiplex PCR. Here the sample spans around 69,000 clones, 70% to 90% being singletons. A word on this clone: Antigen: not known.

The sample here was PBMCs, taken from a glioma patient whose treatment included an IDH1 peptide vaccine. This receptor was taken from a young man with glioma. This rearrangement joins TRBV21-1 to TRBJ1-1; the table's D gene call, TRBD1, was not cross checked with the DNA. TRBV21-1 is a recognized pseudogene. The CDR3 DNA follows: TGTGCCAGCAGCAAGGCATGCAGACAGGGGTTCACTGAAGCTTTCTTT. Translating gives CASSKACRQGFTEAFF.